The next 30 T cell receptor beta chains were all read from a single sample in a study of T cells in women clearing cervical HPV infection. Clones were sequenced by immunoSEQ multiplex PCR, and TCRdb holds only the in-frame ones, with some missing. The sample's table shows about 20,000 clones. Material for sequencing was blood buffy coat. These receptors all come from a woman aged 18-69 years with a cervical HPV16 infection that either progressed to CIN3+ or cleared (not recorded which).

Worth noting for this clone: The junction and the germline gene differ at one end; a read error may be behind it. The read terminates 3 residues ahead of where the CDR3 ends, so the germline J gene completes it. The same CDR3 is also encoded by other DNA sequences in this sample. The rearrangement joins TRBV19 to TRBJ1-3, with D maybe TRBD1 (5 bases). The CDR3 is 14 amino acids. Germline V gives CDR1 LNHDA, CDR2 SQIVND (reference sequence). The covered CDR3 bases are TGTGCCAGTACCGTGGACAATCCTGGAAACACG. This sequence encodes CASTVDNPGNT. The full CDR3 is CASTVDNPGNTIYF.

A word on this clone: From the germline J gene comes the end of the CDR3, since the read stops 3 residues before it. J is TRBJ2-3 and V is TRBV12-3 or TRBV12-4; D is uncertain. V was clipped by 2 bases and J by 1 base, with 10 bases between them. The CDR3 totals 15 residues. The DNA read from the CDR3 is TGTGCCAGCAGTTTAAGGTCAGTCGGCACAGATACG. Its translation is CASSLRSVGTDT. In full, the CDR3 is CASSLRSVGTDTQYF.

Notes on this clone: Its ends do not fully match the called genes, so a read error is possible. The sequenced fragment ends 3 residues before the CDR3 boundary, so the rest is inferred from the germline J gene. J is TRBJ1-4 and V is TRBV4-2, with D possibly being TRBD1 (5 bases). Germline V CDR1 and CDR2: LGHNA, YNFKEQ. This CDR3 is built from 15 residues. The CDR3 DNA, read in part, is TGCGCCAGCAGCCAAGATTCAGGGATTAATGAAAAA. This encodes CASSQDSGINEK. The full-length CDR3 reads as CASSQDSGINEKLFF.

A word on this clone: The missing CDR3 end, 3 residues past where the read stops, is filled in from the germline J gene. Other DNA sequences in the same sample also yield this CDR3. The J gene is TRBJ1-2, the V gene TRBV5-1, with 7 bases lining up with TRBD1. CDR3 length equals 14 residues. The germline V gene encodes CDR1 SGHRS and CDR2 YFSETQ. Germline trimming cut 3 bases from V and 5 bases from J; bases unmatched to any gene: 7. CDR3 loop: CASSSGTANYGYTF. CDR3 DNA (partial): TGCGCCAGCAGCTCCGGGACAGCCAATTATGGC.

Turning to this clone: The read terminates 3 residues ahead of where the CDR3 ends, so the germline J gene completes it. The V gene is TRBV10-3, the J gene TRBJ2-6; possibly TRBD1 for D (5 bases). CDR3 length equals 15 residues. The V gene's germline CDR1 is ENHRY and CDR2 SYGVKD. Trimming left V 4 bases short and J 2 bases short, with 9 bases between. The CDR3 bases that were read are TGTGCCATCAGTGGCAGGGTAGCTGGGGCCAACGTC. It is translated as CAISGRVAGANV. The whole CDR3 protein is CAISGRVAGANVLTF.

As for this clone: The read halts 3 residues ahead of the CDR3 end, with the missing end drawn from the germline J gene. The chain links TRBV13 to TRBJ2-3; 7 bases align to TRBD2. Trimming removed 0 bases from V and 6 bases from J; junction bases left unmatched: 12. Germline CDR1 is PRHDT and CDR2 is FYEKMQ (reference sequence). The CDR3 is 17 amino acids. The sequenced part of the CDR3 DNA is TGTGCCAGCAGCTTAGGCCTTGGGGGGGGGATGGCGGATACG. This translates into CASSLGLGGGMADT. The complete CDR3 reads CASSLGLGGGMADTQYF. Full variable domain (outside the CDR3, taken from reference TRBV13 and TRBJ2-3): AAGVIQSPRHLIKEKRETATLKCYPIPRHDTVYWYQQGPGQDPQFLISFYEKMQSDKGSIPDRFSAQQFSDYHSELNMSSLELGDSALYFCASSLGLGGGMADTQYFGPGTRLTVL.

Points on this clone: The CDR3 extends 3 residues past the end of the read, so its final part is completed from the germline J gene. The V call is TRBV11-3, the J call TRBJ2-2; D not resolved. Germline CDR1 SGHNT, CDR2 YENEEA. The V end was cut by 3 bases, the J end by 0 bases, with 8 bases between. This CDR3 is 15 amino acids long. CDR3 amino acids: CASSFSPANTGELFF. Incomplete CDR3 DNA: TGTGCCAGCAGCTTTTCTCCTGCGAACACCGGGGAG.

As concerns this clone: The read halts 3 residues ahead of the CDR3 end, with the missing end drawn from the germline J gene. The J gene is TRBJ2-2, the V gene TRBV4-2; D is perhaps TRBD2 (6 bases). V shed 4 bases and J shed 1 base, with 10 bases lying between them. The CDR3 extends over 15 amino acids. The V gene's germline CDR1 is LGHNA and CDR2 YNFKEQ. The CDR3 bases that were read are TGTGCCAGCAGCCGTCGACTAGAGAACACCGGGGAG. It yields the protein CASSRRLENTGE. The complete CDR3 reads CASSRRLENTGELFF.

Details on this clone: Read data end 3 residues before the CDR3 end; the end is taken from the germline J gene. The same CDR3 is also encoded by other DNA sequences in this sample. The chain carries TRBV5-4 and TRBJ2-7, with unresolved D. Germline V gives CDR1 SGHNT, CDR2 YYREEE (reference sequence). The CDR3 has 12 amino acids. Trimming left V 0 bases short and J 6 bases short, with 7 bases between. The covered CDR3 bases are TGTGCCAGCAGCTTGGATTCCGGCGAG. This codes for CASSLDSGE. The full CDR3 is CASSLDSGEQYF.

This CDR3 reads CASSPWTGNQPQYF. Incomplete CDR3 DNA: TGTGCCAGCTCACCTTGGACAGGGAATCAGCCG. The chain carries TRBV18 and TRBJ2-3; 8 nucleotides agree with TRBD1. The read gets to within 3 residues of the CDR3 end, and the germline J gene fills in the rest. Germline-derived CDR1 and CDR2 are KGHSH and LQKENI. This CDR3 has 14 amino acids.

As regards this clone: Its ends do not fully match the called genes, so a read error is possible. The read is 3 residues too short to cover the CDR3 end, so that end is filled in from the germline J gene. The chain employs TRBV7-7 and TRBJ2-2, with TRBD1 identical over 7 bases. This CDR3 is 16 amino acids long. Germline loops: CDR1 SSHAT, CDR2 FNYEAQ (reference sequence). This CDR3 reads CASSSPRGLDTGELFF. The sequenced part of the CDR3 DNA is TGTGCTAGCAGCTCACCTAGGGGGCTCGACACCGGGGAG.

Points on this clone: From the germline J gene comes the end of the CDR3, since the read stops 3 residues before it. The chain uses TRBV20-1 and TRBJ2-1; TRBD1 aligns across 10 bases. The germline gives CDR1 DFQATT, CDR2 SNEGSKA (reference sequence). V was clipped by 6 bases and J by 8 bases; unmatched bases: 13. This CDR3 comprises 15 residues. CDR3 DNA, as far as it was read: TGCAGTGCCAGGGACAGGGGCGGGAGGTGGGATGAG. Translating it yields CSARDRGGRWDE. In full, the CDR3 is CSARDRGGRWDEQFF.

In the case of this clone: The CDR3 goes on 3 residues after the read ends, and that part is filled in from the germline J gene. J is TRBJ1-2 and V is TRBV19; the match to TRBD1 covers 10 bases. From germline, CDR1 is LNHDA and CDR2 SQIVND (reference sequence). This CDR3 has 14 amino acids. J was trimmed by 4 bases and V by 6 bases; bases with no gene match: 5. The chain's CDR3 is CASSSGQGGYGYTF. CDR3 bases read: TGTGCCAGTAGCTCAGGACAGGGGGGCTATGGC.

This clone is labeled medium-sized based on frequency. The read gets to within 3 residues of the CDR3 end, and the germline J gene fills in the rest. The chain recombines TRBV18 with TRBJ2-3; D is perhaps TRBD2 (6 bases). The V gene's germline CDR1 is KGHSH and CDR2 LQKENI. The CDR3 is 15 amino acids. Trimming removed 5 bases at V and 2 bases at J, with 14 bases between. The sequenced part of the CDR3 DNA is TGTGCCAGCTCAAGGCGGGGACTCTCCACAGATACG. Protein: CASSRRGLSTDT. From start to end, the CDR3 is CASSRRGLSTDTQYF.

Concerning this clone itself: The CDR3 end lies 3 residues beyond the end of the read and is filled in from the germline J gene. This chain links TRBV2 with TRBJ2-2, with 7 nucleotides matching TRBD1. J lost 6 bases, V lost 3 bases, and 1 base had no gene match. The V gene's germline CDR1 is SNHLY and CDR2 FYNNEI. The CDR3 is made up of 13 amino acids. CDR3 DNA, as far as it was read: TGTGCCAGCAGTGACCAGGGGGCCGGGGAG. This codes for CASSDQGAGE. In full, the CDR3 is CASSDQGAGELFF. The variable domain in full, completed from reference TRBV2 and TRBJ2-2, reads EPEVTQTPSHQVTQMGQEVILRCVPISNHLYFYWYRQILGQKVEFLVSFYNNEISEKSEIFDDQFSVERPDGSNFTLKIRSTKLEDSAMYFCASSDQGAGELFFGEGSRLTVL.

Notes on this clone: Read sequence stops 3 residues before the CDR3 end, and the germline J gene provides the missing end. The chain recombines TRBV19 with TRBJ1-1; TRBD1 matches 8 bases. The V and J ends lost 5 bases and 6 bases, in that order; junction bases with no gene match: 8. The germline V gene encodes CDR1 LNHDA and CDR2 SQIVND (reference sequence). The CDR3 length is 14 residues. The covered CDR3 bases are TGTGCCAGTAGTGCCCGACAGGGGCGATCTGAA. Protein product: CASSARQGRSE. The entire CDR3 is CASSARQGRSEAFF.

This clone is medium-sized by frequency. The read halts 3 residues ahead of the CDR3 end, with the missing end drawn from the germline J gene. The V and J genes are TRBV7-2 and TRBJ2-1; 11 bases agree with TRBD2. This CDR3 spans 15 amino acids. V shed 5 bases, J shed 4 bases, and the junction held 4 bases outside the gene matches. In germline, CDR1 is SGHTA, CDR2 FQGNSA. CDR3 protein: CASSQLAGEYNEQFF. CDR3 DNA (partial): TGTGCCAGCAGCCAACTAGCGGGAGAGTACAATGAG.

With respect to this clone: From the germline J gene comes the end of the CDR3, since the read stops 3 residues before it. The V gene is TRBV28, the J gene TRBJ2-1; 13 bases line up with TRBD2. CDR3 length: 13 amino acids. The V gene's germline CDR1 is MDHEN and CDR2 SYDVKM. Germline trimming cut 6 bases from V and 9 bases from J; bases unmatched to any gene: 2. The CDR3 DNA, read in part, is TGTGCCAGCAGGTGGACTAGCGGGGGTGAG. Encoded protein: CASRWTSGGE. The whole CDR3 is CASRWTSGGEQFF.

The covered CDR3 bases are TGTGCCAGCTCACCTCAGCGGACTAGCGGAGGTTACGAC. Translated: CASSPQRTSGGYD. The CDR3 in its entirety is CASSPQRTSGGYDYTF. This chain uses TRBV18 with TRBJ1-2; D is ambiguous. The read is 3 residues too short to cover the CDR3 end, so that end is filled in from the germline J gene. Per germline, CDR1 KGHSH and CDR2 LQKENI. The CDR3 contains 16 residues.

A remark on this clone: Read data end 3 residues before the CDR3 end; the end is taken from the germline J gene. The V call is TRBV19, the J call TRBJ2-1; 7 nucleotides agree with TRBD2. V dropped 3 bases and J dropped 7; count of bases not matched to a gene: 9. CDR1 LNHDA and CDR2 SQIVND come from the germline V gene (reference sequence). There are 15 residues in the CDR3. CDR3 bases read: TGTGCCAGTAGTATTTTCGGCGGGAGTGGGAATGAG. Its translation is CASSIFGGSGNE. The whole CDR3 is CASSIFGGSGNEQFF.

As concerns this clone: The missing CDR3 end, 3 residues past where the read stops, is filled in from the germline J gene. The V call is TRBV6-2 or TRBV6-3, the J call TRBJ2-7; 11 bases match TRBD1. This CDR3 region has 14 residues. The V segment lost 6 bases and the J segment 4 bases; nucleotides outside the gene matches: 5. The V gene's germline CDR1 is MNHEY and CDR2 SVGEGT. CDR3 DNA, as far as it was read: TGTGCCAGCAGGGGGACAGGGGGACCTTACGAG. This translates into CASRGTGGPYE. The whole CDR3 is CASRGTGGPYEQYF.

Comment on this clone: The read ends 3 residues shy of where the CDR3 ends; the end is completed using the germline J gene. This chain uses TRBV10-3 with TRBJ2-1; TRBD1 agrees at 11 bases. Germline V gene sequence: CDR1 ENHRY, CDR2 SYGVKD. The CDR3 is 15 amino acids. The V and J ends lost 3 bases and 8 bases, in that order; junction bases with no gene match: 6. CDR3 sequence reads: CAISDRDRGKDEQFF. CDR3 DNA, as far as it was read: TGTGCCATCAGTGACCGGGACAGGGGGAAAGATGAG.

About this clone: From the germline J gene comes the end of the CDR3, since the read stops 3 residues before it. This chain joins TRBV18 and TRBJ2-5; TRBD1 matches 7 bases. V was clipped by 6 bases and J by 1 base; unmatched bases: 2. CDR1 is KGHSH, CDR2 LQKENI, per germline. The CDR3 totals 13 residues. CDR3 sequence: CASSSGGQETQYF. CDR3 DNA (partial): TGTGCCAGCTCGTCAGGGGGCCAAGAGACC.

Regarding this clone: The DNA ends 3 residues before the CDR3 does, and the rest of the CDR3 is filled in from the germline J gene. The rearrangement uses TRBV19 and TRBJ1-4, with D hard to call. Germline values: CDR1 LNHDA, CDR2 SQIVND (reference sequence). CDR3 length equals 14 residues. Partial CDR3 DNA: TGTGCCAGTAGTGGTGGACTAGCGGACCACGTA. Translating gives CASSGGLADHV. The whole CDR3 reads CASSGGLADHVLFF.

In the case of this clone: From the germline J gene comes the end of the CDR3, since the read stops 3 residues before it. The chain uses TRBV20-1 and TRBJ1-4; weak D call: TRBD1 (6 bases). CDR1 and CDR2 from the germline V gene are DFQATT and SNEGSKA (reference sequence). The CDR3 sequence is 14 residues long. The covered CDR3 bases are TGCAGTGCTAGTTCAGGGGCTGGGGCCAACGTA. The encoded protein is CSASSGAGANV. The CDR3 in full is CSASSGAGANVLFF.

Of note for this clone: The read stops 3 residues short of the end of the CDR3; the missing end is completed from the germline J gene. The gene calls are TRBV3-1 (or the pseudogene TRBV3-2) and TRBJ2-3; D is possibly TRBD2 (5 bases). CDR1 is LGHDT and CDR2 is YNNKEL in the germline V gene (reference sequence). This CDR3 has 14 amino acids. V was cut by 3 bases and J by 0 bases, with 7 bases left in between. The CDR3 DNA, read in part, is TGTGCCAGCAGCCACCGAGGGAGCACAGATACG. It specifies CASSHRGSTDT. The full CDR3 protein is CASSHRGSTDTQYF.

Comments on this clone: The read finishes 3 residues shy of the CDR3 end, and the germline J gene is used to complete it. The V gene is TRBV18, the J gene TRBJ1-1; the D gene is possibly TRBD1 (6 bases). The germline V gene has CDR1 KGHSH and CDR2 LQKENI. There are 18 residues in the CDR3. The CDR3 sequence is CASSPGAGEEATNEKAFF. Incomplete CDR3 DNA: TGTGCCAGCTCACCAGGGGCAGGGGAGGAGGCAACTAATGAAAAA.

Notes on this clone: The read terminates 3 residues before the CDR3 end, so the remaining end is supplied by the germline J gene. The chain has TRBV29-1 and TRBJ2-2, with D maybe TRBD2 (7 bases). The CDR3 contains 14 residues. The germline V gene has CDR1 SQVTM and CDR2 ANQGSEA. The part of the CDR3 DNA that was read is TGCAGCGCCCAAACCGGGACACGGGGGGAAAAG. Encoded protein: CSAQTGTRGEK. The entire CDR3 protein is CSAQTGTRGEKLFF.

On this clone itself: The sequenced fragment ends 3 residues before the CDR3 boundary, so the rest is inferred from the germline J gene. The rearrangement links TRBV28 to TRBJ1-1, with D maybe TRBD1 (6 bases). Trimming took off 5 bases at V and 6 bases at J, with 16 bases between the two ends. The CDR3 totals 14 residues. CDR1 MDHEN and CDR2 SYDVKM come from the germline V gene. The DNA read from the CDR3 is TGTGCCAGCAGTCTAGGGGGGGACAATGCTGAA. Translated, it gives CASSLGGDNAE. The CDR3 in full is CASSLGGDNAEAFF.

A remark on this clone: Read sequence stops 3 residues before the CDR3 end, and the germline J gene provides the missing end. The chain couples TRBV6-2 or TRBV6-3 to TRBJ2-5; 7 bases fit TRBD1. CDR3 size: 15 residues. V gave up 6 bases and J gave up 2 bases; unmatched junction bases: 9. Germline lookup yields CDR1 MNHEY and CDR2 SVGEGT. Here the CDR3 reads CASRPSGGVQETQYF. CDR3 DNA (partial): TGTGCCAGCAGACCGTCAGGGGGAGTACAAGAGACC.